The 23 T cell receptor beta chains in this list originate from one sample, sequenced in a study of shared clonotypes between healthy human individuals. The naive CD8 fraction comprised CD45RO-negative cells positively selected for CCR7 and excluded terminally differentiated effector memory CD45RA+ cells. This table comes from immunoSEQ multiplex PCR, and its TCRdb copy is limited to in-frame clones, with some not included. This table holds millions of clones, just under 95% found once. Input material: naive CD8+ T cells sorted from blood. All receptors come from a young man in good health.

This clone was seen a single time. The chain carries TRBV19 and TRBJ2-2; TRBD2 might be the D (6 bases). V lost 3 bases and J lost 8, with 13 bases in between. The CDR3 runs to 14 residues. Germline CDR1 reads LNHDA; CDR2 reads SQIVND (reference sequence). CDR3 protein: CASSISEGAGELFF. The CDR3 DNA sequence: TGTGCCAGTAGTATCTCGGAGGGAGCGGGGGAGCTGTTTTTT.

Details on this clone: The sample carries other DNA sequences with the same CDR3. This chain uses TRBV5-1 with TRBJ2-5; 14 positions match TRBD2. The CDR3 sequence is 15 residues long. CDR1 and CDR2 (germline): SGHRS, YFSETQ. V shed 4 bases and J 4 bases; nucleotides not matched to a gene: 3. CDR3 protein: CASSPGTSGGETQYF. The CDR3, as DNA: TGCGCCAGCAGCCCCGGGACTAGCGGGGGAGAGACCCAGTACTTC.

The chain is built from TRBV2 and TRBJ1-4; the match to TRBD1 covers 7 bases. CDR1 is SNHLY, CDR2 FYNNEI, per germline. The V segment lost 7 bases and the J segment 4 bases; nucleotides outside the gene matches: 15. The CDR3 extends over 17 amino acids. The CDR3 is CASKVARDRTDNEKLFF. CDR3 bases: TGTGCCAGCAAAGTAGCCCGGGACAGAACTGATAATGAAAAACTGTTTTTT.

About this clone: Other DNA sequences of this sample code for an identical CDR3. In DNA, the CDR3 is TGTGCCAGCAGTTACGGGCCCGGGGAGCTGTTTTTT. Amino acid sequence: CASSYGPGELFF. The chain links TRBV6-5 to TRBJ2-2, with D uncertain. The CDR3 runs 12 residues. Germline CDR1 is MNHEY and CDR2 is SVGAGI. The V end was cut by 2 bases, the J end by 6 bases, with 4 bases between.

This sequence joins TRBV29-1 and TRBJ2-3; possibly TRBD2 for D (6 bases). Germline V gene data show CDR1 as SQVTM and CDR2 as ANQGSEA. V lost 7 bases and J 4 bases, leaving 18 bases between the germline ends. The CDR3 sequence is 14 residues long. The CDR3 nucleotides are TGCAGCGAAACGTGGTGGGGGGACCCAGATACGCAGTATTTT. It codes for CSETWWGDPDTQYF.

This chain connects TRBV14 to TRBJ2-1; tentative D call: TRBD2 (5 bases). Trimming took 4 bases from V and 3 from J, leaving 13 bases between them. Germline assignment: CDR1 SGHDN and CDR2 FVKESK. This CDR3 contains 15 residues. The DNA of the CDR3 is TGTGCCAGCAGCCGCTTTAGCGTTAGCTACAATGAGCAGTTCTTC. As protein: CASSRFSVSYNEQFF.

The chain recombines TRBV6-5 with TRBJ1-3, with D possibly being TRBD1 (5 bases). The CDR3 runs 12 residues. The V end was cut by 8 bases, the J end by 0 bases, with 5 bases between. In germline, CDR1 is MNHEY, CDR2 SVGAGI. The CDR3 spells CASGGSGNTIYF. Written as DNA, the CDR3 is TGTGCCAGCGGGGGCTCTGGAAACACCATATATTTT.

The CDR3 region is CASRTGGAYNEQFF. In nucleotides, the CDR3 is TGTGCCAGCAGGACAGGGGGCGCCTACAATGAGCAGTTCTTC. The chain recombines TRBV27 with TRBJ2-1; 10 positions match TRBD1. Germline CDR1 is MNHEY and CDR2 is SMNVEV (reference sequence). J was trimmed by 2 bases and V by 6 bases; bases with no gene match: 1. This CDR3 spans 14 amino acids.

This clone has only one observation. Other DNA sequences within the sample encode an identical CDR3. V gene TRBV7-9 combines with J gene TRBJ1-1; 9 bases fit TRBD1. The CDR3 loop spans 15 amino acids. V trimming: 4 bases; J trimming: 0 bases; junction bases outside the gene matches: 3. CDR1 SEHNR and CDR2 FQNEAQ come from the germline V gene (reference sequence). CDR3 in amino acids: CASSSGQGLNTEAFF. As DNA, the CDR3 is TGTGCCAGCAGCTCCGGACAGGGGTTGAACACTGAAGCTTTCTTT.

V gene TRBV9 combines with J gene TRBJ1-1; 9 bases match TRBD1. The CDR3 sequence is 14 residues long. Trimming at V came to 6 bases and at J to 4 bases, leaving 7 bases not matched to a gene. Per germline, CDR1 SGDLS and CDR2 YYNGEE. The CDR3, as DNA: TGTGCCAGCACGGGGACAGGGAGCGGCACTGAAGCTTTCTTT. The encoded protein is CASTGTGSGTEAFF.

The rearrangement joins TRBV13 to TRBJ2-7, with D possibly called TRBD1 or TRBD2 (5 bases each). There are 15 residues in the CDR3. CDR1 is PRHDT and CDR2 is FYEKMQ in the germline V gene (reference sequence). The V end lost 2 bases, the J end lost 1 base, and 12 bases lay between the germline ends. The CDR3 sequence: CASSLRSGPSYEQYF. The CDR3 nucleotides read TGTGCCAGCAGCTTAAGGTCGGGGCCTTCCTACGAGCAGTACTTC.

This rearrangement joins TRBV19 to TRBJ2-7; D might be TRBD1 (6 bases). Between the trimmed V and J ends, which lost 10 bases and 2 bases, there was a span of 15 bases. Germline assignment: CDR1 LNHDA and CDR2 SQIVND (reference sequence). The CDR3 is 13 amino acids. CDR3 loop: CATQGRPTYEQYF. As DNA, the CDR3 is TGTGCCACCCAGGGGCGGCCGACCTACGAGCAGTACTTC.

J is TRBJ2-2 and V is TRBV4-1, with 11 positions matching TRBD2. CDR3 length equals 19 residues. The germline V gene has CDR1 MGHRA and CDR2 YSYEKL. J was trimmed by 4 bases and V by 3 bases; bases with no gene match: 13. The CDR3 coding sequence is TGCGCCAGCAGCCAGGACAGGTCGTTACTAGCGGGGGCCACCGGGGAGCTGTTTTTT. Translating it yields CASSQDRSLLAGATGELFF.

The chain recombines TRBV12-5 with TRBJ1-1; tentatively, D is TRBD1 (6 bases). The CDR3 spans 14 residues. Per germline, CDR1 LGHNT and CDR2 FRNRAP. Trimming pared 5 bases from V and 5 bases from J, leaving 15 bases between. CDR3 protein: CASGTGDIPTEAFF. CDR3 nucleotide sequence: TGTGCTAGTGGTACCGGGGACATACCTACTGAAGCTTTCTTT. The entire variable domain, with the rest obtained from reference TRBV12-5 and TRBJ1-1, is as follows: DARVTQTPRHKVTEMGQEVTMRCQPILGHNTVFWYRQTMMQGLELLAYFRNRAPLDDSGMPKDRFSAEMPDATLATLKIQPSEPRDSAVYFCASGTGDIPTEAFFGQGTRLTVV.

The genes are TRBV10-2 and TRBJ2-1; TRBD2 might be the D (5 bases). Germline CDR1 WSHSY, CDR2 SAAADI. This CDR3 comprises 14 residues. V shed 6 bases and J shed 3 bases, with 12 bases lying between them. The chain's CDR3 is CASRESRDYNEQFF. Here the CDR3 DNA reads TGCGCCAGCAGGGAATCTCGGGACTACAATGAGCAGTTCTTC.

The rearrangement links TRBV27 to TRBJ1-2; perhaps TRBD1 as D (5 bases). Germline lookup yields CDR1 MNHEY and CDR2 SMNVEV (reference sequence). This CDR3 has 15 residues. Trimming removed 0 bases at V and 4 bases at J, with 12 bases between. CDR3: CASSLSRGLSYGYTF. The CDR3 DNA reads TGTGCCAGCAGTTTATCGAGGGGTCTTAGCTATGGCTACACCTTC.

Here the CDR3 reads CASSQDQRGSGDQPQHF. In DNA form, the CDR3 reads TGTGCCAGCAGCCAAGATCAAAGGGGCTCTGGGGATCAGCCCCAGCATTTT. The chain joins TRBV4-2 to TRBJ1-5; a possible D gene is TRBD1 (5 bases). Germline-derived CDR1 and CDR2 are LGHNA and YNFKEQ. The CDR3 covers 17 residues. Between the trimmed V and J ends, which lost 0 bases and 5 bases, there was a span of 17 bases.

The J gene is TRBJ2-2, the V gene TRBV20-1, with no clear D. Germline V gives CDR1 DFQATT, CDR2 SNEGSKA (reference sequence). Trimming removed 2 bases at V and 7 bases at J, with 5 bases between. There are 11 residues in the CDR3. CDR3 bases: TGCAGTGCTAGATTTCTCGGGGAGCTGTTTTTT. Translation gives CSARFLGELFF.

The chain employs TRBV7-9 and TRBJ2-1; possible D gene TRBD2, 7 bases. The CDR3 length is 15 residues. Germline CDR1 is SEHNR and CDR2 is FQNEAQ (reference sequence). V lost 3 bases to trimming and J lost 5 bases, with 14 bases between them. CDR3: CASSLASGTHNEQFF. The DNA for the CDR3 is TGTGCCAGCAGCTTGGCCAGCGGGACACACAATGAGCAGTTCTTC.

The chain combines TRBV19 with TRBJ1-5; 11 bases are shared with TRBD1. V was pared by 5 bases and J by 4 bases, with 16 bases of the junction left unmatched. The CDR3 runs 19 residues. The germline CDR1 and CDR2 sequences are LNHDA and SQIVND (reference sequence). The CDR3 reads CASSERSGTGGRRNQPQHF. CDR3 nucleotide sequence: TGTGCCAGTAGTGAGCGCTCCGGGACAGGGGGGCGTCGGAATCAGCCCCAGCATTTT.

This sequence joins TRBV7-8 and TRBJ2-2; 8 nucleotides agree with TRBD1. Unmatched junction bases numbered 5, after V lost 3 bases and J lost 5 bases. Per the germline V gene, CDR1 is SGHVS and CDR2 is FQNEAQ. This CDR3 contains 15 residues. Here the CDR3 reads CASSLGQVGTGELFF. The DNA for the CDR3 is TGTGCCAGCAGCTTGGGACAGGTCGGGACCGGGGAGCTGTTTTTT.

CDR3 DNA sequence: TGTGCCAGCAGCGCTACGGGCAGGAGCTCCTATAATTCACCCCTCCACTTT. This encodes CASSATGRSSYNSPLHF. This chain links TRBV9 with TRBJ1-6; no clear D. The CDR3 sequence is 17 residues long. Trimming left V 3 bases short and J 0 bases short, with 13 bases between. Germline V CDR1 and CDR2: SGDLS, YYNGEE.

The genes are TRBV4-1 and TRBJ1-3, with a possible D match to TRBD1 (6 bases). The CDR3 contains 18 residues. Deletions cut 3 bases from V and 0 bases from J, with 18 bases between. From germline, CDR1 is MGHRA and CDR2 YSYEKL. CDR3 loop: CASSHRDFTGSSGNTIYF. CDR3 nucleotides: TGCGCCAGCAGCCACCGTGACTTTACAGGGAGCTCTGGAAACACCATATATTTT.